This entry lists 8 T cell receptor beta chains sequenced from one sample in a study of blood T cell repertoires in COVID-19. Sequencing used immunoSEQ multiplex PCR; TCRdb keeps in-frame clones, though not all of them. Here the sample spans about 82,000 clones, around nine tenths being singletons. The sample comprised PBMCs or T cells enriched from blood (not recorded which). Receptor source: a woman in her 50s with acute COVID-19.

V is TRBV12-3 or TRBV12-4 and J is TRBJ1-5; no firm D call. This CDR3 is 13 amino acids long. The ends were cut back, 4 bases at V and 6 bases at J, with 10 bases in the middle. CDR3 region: CASSWEVGQPQHF. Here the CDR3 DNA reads TGTGCCAGCAGTTGGGAGGTGGGTCAGCCCCAGCATTTT.

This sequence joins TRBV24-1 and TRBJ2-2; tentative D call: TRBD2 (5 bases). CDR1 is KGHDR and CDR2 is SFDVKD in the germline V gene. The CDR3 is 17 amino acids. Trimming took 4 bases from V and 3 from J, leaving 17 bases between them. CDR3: CATSDLDRGYHTGELFF. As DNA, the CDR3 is TGTGCCACCAGTGACCTGGATCGGGGATATCACACCGGGGAGCTGTTTTTT.

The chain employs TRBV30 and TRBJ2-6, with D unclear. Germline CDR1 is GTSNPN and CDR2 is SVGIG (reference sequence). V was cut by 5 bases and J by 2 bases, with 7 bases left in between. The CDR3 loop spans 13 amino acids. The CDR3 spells CAWLRAGANVLTF. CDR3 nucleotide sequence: TGTGCCTGGTTACGAGCTGGGGCCAACGTCCTGACTTTC. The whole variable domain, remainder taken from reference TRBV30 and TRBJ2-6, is SQTIHQWPATLVQPVGSPLSLECTVEGTSNPNLYWYRQAAGRGLQLLFYSVGIGQISSEVPQNLSASRPQDRQFILSSKKLLLSDSGFYLCAWLRAGANVLTFGAGSRLTVL.

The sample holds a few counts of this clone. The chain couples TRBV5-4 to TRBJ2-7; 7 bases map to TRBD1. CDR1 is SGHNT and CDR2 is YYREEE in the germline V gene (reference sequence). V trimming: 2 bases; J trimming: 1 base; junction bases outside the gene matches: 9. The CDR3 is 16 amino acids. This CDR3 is CASSLGLGTASYEQYF. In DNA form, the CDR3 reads TGTGCCAGCAGCTTAGGTCTTGGGACAGCATCCTACGAGCAGTACTTC.

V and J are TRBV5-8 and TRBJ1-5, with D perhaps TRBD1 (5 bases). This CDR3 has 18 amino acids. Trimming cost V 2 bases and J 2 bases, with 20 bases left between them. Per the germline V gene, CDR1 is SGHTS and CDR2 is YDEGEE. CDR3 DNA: TGTGCCAGCAGCTTAAAGACAGTACGGTTAGGCGGCAATCAGCCCCAGCATTTT. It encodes CASSLKTVRLGGNQPQHF.

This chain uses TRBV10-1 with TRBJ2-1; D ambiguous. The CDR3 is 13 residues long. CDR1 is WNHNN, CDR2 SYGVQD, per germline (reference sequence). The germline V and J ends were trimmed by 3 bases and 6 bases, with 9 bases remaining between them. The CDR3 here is CASSEQIRNEQFF. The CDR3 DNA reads TGCGCCAGCAGTGAACAGATCCGCAATGAGCAGTTCTTC.

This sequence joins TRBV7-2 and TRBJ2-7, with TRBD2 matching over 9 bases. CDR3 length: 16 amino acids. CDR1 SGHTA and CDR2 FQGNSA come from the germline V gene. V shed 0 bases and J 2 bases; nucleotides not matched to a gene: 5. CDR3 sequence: CASSLAPSGGTYEQYF. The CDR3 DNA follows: TGTGCCAGCAGCTTAGCGCCCAGCGGGGGGACCTACGAGCAGTACTTC.

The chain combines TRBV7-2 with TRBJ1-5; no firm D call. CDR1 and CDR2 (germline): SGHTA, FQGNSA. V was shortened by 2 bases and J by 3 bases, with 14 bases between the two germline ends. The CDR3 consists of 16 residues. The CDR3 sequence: CASSLSVGLANQPQHF. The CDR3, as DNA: TGTGCCAGCAGCTTAAGCGTTGGTCTTGCCAATCAGCCCCAGCATTTT.